These 20 T cell receptor beta chains were all obtained from the same sample, sequenced in a study of blood T cell repertoires in COVID-19 (dated by TCRdb to the early 2020s). The library relied on the immunoSEQ multiplex PCR assay. TCRdb took this table from immuneACCESS and kept in-frame rearrangements with V and J called. Such tables lack part of the clones; where checked against another copy, unresolved V genes explain under half of the gap, and the rest is unexplained. The sample table holds about 250,000 clones, of which around 90% were seen once. The ten largest make up about 3% of the sample. The material sequenced was PBMCs or T cells enriched from blood (not recorded which). These receptors all come from a woman between 45 and 65 years old who had recovered from COVID-19.

The CDR3 nucleotides read TGTGCCTGGAGTCTGACAGAAAACTATGGCTACACCTTC. Protein: CAWSLTENYGYTF. The V gene is TRBV30, the J gene TRBJ1-2; a possible D gene is TRBD1 (5 bases). The V end was cut by 2 bases, the J end by 2 bases, with 9 bases between. The germline CDR1 and CDR2 sequences are GTSNPN and SVGIG (reference sequence). The CDR3 is made up of 13 amino acids.

The rearrangement uses TRBV5-1 and TRBJ2-7; weak D call: TRBD2 (5 bases). There are 13 residues in the CDR3. Trimming removed 3 bases at V and 4 bases at J, with 11 bases between. In germline, CDR1 is SGHRS, CDR2 YFSETQ. CDR3 loop: CASSSQDSYEQYF. The DNA for the CDR3 is TGCGCCAGCAGCTCCCAGGACTCATACGAGCAGTACTTC. Using reference TRBV5-1 and TRBJ2-7 for the parts outside the CDR3, the full variable domain is KAGVTQTPRYLIKTRGQQVTLSCSPISGHRSVSWYQQTPGQGLQFLFEYFSETQRNKGNFPGRFSGRQFSNSRSEMNVSTLELGDSALYLCASSSQDSYEQYFGPGTRLTVT.

This sequence joins TRBV27 and TRBJ1-4, with D possibly TRBD1 on 5 matching bases. Trimming left V 8 bases short and J 0 bases short, with 13 bases between. The CDR3 runs to 15 residues. Germline CDR1 reads MNHEY; CDR2 reads SMNVEV (reference sequence). This CDR3 is CASGLAGSTNEKLFF. The CDR3 DNA reads as TGTGCCAGCGGGCTCGCAGGGTCAACTAATGAAAAACTGTTTTTT.

This chain links TRBV7-3 with TRBJ2-1; 8 bases are a match to TRBD1. V shed 5 bases and J 1 base; nucleotides not matched to a gene: 4. The CDR3 runs 15 residues. From germline, CDR1 is SGHTA and CDR2 FQGTGA. The CDR3, as DNA: TGTGCCAGCAGCGCGGACAGGGAATCCTACAATGAGCAGTTCTTC. Encoded protein: CASSADRESYNEQFF.

This sequence joins TRBV24-1 and TRBJ1-5; D may be TRBD1 (6 bases). V shed 5 bases and J shed 6 bases, with 16 bases lying between them. The CDR3 runs 15 residues. Germline-derived CDR1 and CDR2 are KGHDR and SFDVKD. DNA of the CDR3: TGTGCCACCAGTGCCGGTGGGGGAGGGGGTCAGCCCCAGCATTTT. Protein: CATSAGGGGGQPQHF.

This clone was detected only a few times. The chain recombines TRBV19 with TRBJ1-2; D gene uncertain. This CDR3 is 16 amino acids long. Between the trimmed V and J ends, which lost 3 bases and 6 bases, there was a span of 20 bases. CDR1 is LNHDA, CDR2 SQIVND, per germline (reference sequence). CDR3: CASSIYIWAGVDGYTF. In DNA form, the CDR3 reads TGTGCCAGTAGTATTTATATCTGGGCCGGGGTAGATGGCTACACCTTC.

The chain employs TRBV2 and TRBJ1-4, with 9 bases lining up with TRBD1. Germline CDR1 SNHLY, CDR2 FYNNEI. The CDR3 totals 14 residues. The trim removed 10 bases at V and 2 bases at J, leaving 5 bases unmatched. The CDR3 bases are TGTGCCAAGGGACAGGGACGGACTAATGAAAAACTGTTTTTT. It is translated as CAKGQGRTNEKLFF.

This clone appeared a single time. The chain links TRBV27 to TRBJ2-7, with 7 bases identical to TRBD2. Germline CDR1 MNHEY, CDR2 SMNVEV (reference sequence). Unmatched junction bases numbered 5, after V lost 5 bases and J lost 4 bases. The CDR3 spans 13 residues. This CDR3 reads CASSPGGPYEQYF. As DNA, the CDR3 is TGTGCCAGCAGTCCGGGGGGACCTTACGAGCAGTACTTC.

V gene TRBV14 combines with J gene TRBJ1-1; a weak D match, TRBD1 (5 bases). Germline values: CDR1 SGHDN, CDR2 FVKESK. The V gene lost 5 bases and the J gene lost 4 bases, with 17 bases spanning the gap. The CDR3 loop spans 15 amino acids. CDR3 sequence: CASSDLTFGGTEAFF. CDR3 nucleotides: TGTGCCAGCAGCGACCTGACGTTCGGGGGCACTGAAGCTTTCTTT.

The gene calls are TRBV6-2 or TRBV6-3 and TRBJ1-2; perhaps TRBD1 as D (6 bases). V lost 1 base, J lost 3 bases, and 15 bases lay in between. Per germline, CDR1 MNHEY and CDR2 SVGEGT. This CDR3 has 16 residues. The CDR3 loop reads CASSYFSWTEDYGYTF. As DNA, the CDR3 is TGTGCCAGCAGTTACTTTTCTTGGACAGAAGACTATGGCTACACCTTC.

This sequence joins TRBV4-3 and TRBJ1-2; a weak D match, TRBD1 (5 bases). CDR3 length equals 15 residues. Trimming cost V 4 bases and J 4 bases, with 16 bases left between them. Germline CDR1 LGHNA, CDR2 YSLEER. CDR3: CASSRDFRVPYGYTF. The CDR3 coding sequence is TGCGCCAGCAGCCGAGATTTCAGGGTACCCTATGGCTACACCTTC.

The CDR3 region is CASSPRGRVRGTEAFF. CDR3 nucleotide sequence: TGTGCCAGCAGCCCCCGGGGGAGGGTACGGGGCACTGAAGCTTTCTTT. The chain has TRBV7-8 and TRBJ1-1, with D perhaps matching TRBD1 (5 bases). The CDR3 consists of 16 residues. The V gene lost 5 bases and the J gene lost 4 bases, with 20 bases spanning the gap. Germline V CDR1 and CDR2: SGHVS, FQNEAQ.

This clone was counted a single time. The chain uses TRBV28 and TRBJ2-7; 8 bases line up with TRBD1. V lost 2 bases and J lost 1; bases outside the gene matches: 1. CDR1 and CDR2 from the germline V gene are MDHEN and SYDVKM. The CDR3 is 14 amino acids. The CDR3 DNA follows: TGTGCCAGCAGTTTACGGACAGGGTCCTACGAGCAGTACTTC. Amino acid sequence: CASSLRTGSYEQYF.

Points on this clone: At the DNA level, this CDR3 is encoded by other sequences in the same sample as well. J is TRBJ1-5 and V is TRBV19; 7 positions match TRBD1. CDR1 LNHDA and CDR2 SQIVND come from the germline V gene (reference sequence). V lost 6 bases to trimming and J lost 3 bases; unmatched junction nucleotides: 2. This CDR3 spans 13 amino acids. The DNA for the CDR3 is TGTGCCAGTAGCGACAGGGCCAATCAGCCCCAGCATTTT. This sequence encodes CASSDRANQPQHF.

The chain carries TRBV19 and TRBJ2-2, with 10 nucleotides matching TRBD1. The CDR3 has 16 residues. The J segment lost 5 bases and the V segment lost 7 bases, leaving 10 bases of the junction unmatched. CDR1 LNHDA and CDR2 SQIVND come from the germline V gene (reference sequence). CDR3 nucleotide sequence: TGTGCCAGTACTCAGGCGGGACAGGGGCGAACCGGGGAGCTGTTTTTT. It encodes CASTQAGQGRTGELFF.

This rearrangement joins TRBV7-2 to TRBJ2-2; 15 bases line up with TRBD2. Germline lookup yields CDR1 SGHTA and CDR2 FQGNSA. Losses at the gene ends were 4 bases for V and 5 bases for J; bases not matched to a gene: 11. This CDR3 has 19 residues. This CDR3 is CASSSWTSGRGEGTGELFF. As DNA, the CDR3 is TGTGCCAGCAGCTCGTGGACTAGCGGGAGGGGTGAAGGTACCGGGGAGCTGTTTTTT. The full variable domain, completed using reference TRBV7-2 and TRBJ2-2, is GAGVSQSPSNKVTEKGKDVELRCDPISGHTALYWYRQSLGQGLEFLIYFQGNSAPDKSGLPSDRFSAERTGGSVSTLTIQRTQQEDSAVYLCASSSWTSGRGEGTGELFFGEGSRLTVL.

Comments on this clone: Other nucleotide sequences in the sample specify the same CDR3. This chain links TRBV27 with TRBJ1-6; the match to TRBD1 covers 7 bases. CDR1 and CDR2 (germline): MNHEY, SMNVEV (reference sequence). V dropped 2 bases and J dropped 8; count of bases not matched to a gene: 6. This CDR3 spans 15 amino acids. CDR3 DNA: TGTGCCAGCAGTTTAACGACAGGGTTAGATTCACCCCTCCACTTT. Translating gives CASSLTTGLDSPLHF.

The rearrangement uses TRBV5-4 and TRBJ2-2; D is perhaps TRBD1 (6 bases). The CDR3 sequence is 18 residues long. The germline CDR1 and CDR2 sequences are SGHNT and YYREEE (reference sequence). V gave up 0 bases and J gave up 4 bases, with 19 bases separating them. DNA for the CDR3: TGTGCCAGCAGCTTGGCCCCAGGGGCGGGTAACCTCACCGGGGAGCTGTTTTTT. It yields the protein CASSLAPGAGNLTGELFF.

The V and J genes are TRBV18 and TRBJ2-2; D is perhaps TRBD2 (5 bases). CDR1 and CDR2 from the germline V gene are KGHSH and LQKENI. The CDR3 is made up of 15 amino acids. Trimming cost V 1 base and J 0 bases, with 6 bases left between them. CDR3 amino acids: CASSPLASNTGELFF. The CDR3 DNA sequence: TGTGCCAGCTCACCACTAGCGTCGAACACCGGGGAGCTGTTTTTT.

In this sample, this clone turned up once. The V call is TRBV18, the J call TRBJ1-2; no reliable D call. Germline CDR1 and CDR2: KGHSH and LQKENI. The germline V and J ends were trimmed by 6 bases and 2 bases, with 16 bases remaining between them. CDR3 length: 15 amino acids. The CDR3 region has the DNA TGTGCCAGCTCCCCCGTGGCGGAGTTCAACTATGGCTACACCTTC. As protein: CASSPVAEFNYGYTF. Complete variable domain (other parts from reference TRBV18 and TRBJ1-2): NAGVMQNPRHLVRRRGQEARLRCSPMKGHSHVYWYRQLPEEGLKFMVYLQKENIIDESGMPKERFSAEFPKEGPSILRIQQVVRGDSAAYFCASSPVAEFNYGYTFGSGTRLTVV.